This TCR beta chain was obtained from a study of blood T cell repertoires in COVID-19. Study at large: Whether acute or convalescent, the COVID-19 samples came from the United States, Italy and Spain. Sample material is recorded as cDNA or gDNA derived from T cells, B-cell-depleted T cells, or PBMCs.

This CDR3 contains 17 residues. V lost 1 base to trimming and J lost 6 bases, with 21 bases between them. Germline loops: CDR1 MGHRA, CDR2 YSYEKL. Original data processing: Amplification from reference gene primers served as the basis for estimated nucleated cell counts. Profiling relied on immunoSEQ multiplex PCR, and the TCRdb table lists in-frame clones only, not all of them. V, J and clone size reflect that table, while D and trimming were determined from the DNA. Altogether 200,000 to 300,000 clones are present, over 80% being singletons, with the ten largest covering 1.9%. Sequences were obtained from peripheral blood. The TCR originated in a man aged 25-40 years who had recovered from COVID-19. The chain has TRBV4-1 and TRBJ1-2; the D is unclear. CDR3 nucleotide sequence: TGCGCCAGCAGCCAAGTAATAAGGGTCCGCGAGAGGGATGGCTACACCTTC. This sequence encodes CASSQVIRVRERDGYTF.